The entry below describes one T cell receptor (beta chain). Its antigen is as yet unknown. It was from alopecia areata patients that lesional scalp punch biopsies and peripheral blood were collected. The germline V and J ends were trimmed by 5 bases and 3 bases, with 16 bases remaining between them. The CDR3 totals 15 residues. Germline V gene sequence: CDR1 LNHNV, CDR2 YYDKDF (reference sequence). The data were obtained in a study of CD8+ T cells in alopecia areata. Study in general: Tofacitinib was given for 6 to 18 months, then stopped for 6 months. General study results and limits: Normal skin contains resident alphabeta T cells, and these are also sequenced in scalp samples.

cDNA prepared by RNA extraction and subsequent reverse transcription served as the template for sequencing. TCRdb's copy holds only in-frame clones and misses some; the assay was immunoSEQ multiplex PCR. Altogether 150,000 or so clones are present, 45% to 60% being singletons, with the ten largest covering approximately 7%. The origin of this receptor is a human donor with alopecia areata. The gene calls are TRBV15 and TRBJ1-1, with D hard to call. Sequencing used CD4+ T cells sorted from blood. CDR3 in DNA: TGTGCCACCAGCCGAAAACGCGGTGGAGACACTGAAGCTTTCTTT. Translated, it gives CATSRKRGGDTEAFF.